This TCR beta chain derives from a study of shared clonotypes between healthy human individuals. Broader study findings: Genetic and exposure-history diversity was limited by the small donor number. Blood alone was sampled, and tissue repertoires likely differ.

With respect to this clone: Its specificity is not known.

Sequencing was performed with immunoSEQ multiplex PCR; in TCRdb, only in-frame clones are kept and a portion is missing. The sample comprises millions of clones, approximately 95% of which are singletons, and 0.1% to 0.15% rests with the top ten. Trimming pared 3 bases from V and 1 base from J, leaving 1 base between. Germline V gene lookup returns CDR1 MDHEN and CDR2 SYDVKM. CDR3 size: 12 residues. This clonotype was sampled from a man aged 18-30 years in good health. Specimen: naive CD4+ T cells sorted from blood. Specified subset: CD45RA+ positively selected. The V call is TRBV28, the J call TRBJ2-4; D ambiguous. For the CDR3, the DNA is TGTGCCAGCAGTTTTGCCAAAAACATTCAGTACTTC. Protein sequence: CASSFAKNIQYF.